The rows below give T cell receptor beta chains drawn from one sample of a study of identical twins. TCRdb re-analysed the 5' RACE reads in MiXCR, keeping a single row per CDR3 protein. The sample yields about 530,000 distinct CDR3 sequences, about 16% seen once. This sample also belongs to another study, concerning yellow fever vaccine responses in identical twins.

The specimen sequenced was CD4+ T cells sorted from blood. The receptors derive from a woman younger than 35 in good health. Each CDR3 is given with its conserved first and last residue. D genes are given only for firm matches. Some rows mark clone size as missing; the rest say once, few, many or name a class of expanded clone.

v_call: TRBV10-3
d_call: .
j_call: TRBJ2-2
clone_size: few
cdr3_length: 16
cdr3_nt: TGTGCCATCAGCTATCTTAGCGCGGCGAACACCGGGGAGCTGTTTTTT
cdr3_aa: CAISYLSAANTGELFF

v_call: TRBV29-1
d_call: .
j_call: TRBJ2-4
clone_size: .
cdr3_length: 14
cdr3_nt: TGCAGCGTTGAGTGGGGCCTAGCCAAAAACATTCAGTACTTC
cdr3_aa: CSVEWGLAKNIQYF

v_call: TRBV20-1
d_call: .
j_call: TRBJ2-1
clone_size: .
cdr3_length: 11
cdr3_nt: TGCAGTGCTACAAGGTTGGATGAGCAGTTCTTC
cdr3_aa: CSATRLDEQFF

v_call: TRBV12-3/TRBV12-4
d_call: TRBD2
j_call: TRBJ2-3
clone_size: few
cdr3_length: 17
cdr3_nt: TGTGCCAGCAATACAGCGGGAGGTCGGGTTCCTACAGATACGCAGTATTTT
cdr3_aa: CASNTAGGRVPTDTQYF

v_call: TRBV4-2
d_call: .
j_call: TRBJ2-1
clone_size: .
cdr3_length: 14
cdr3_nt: TGTGCCAGCCGTCGTGCCCCGTCGATCTATGAGCAGTTCTTC
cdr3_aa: CASRRAPSIYEQFF

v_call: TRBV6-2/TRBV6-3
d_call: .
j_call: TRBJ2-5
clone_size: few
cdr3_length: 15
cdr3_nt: TGTGCCAGCAGTTACTCGAACTCTCCCCAAGAGACCCAGTACTTC
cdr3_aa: CASSYSNSPQETQYF

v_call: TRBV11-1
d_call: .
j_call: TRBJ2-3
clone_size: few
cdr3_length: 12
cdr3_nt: TGTGCCAGCAGCTTAGGTCAGGATACGCAGTATTTT
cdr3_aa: CASSLGQDTQYF

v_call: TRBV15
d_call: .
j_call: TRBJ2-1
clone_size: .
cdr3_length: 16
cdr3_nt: TGTGCCACCAGCAAAAGACCCCTTTGGCAGAACAATGAGCAGTTCTTC
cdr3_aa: CATSKRPLWQNNEQFF

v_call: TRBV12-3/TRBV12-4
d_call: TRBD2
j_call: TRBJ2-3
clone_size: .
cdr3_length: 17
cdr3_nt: TGTGCCAGCATAGCCGGGACTAGCGGGAGGGCGACAGATACGCAGTATTTT
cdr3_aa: CASIAGTSGRATDTQYF

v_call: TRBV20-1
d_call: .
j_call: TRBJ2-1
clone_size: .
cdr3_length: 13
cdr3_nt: TGCAGCGTTCTAGAGAACTCCTACAATGAGCAGTTCTTC
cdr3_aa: CSVLENSYNEQFF

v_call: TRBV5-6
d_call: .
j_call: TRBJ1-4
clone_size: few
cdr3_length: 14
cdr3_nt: TGTGCCAGCAGCCGGGATGCAACTAATGAAAAACTGTTTTTT
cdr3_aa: CASSRDATNEKLFF

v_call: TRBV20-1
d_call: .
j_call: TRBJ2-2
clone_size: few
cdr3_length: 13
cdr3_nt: TGCAGTGCTAGGATAGTTGGACCCGGGGAGCTGTTTTTT
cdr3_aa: CSARIVGPGELFF

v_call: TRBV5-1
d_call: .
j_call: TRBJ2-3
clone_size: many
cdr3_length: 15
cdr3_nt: TGCGCCAGCAGCGGGGGGGGCCTTGTCGCAGATACGCAGTATTTT
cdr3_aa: CASSGGGLVADTQYF

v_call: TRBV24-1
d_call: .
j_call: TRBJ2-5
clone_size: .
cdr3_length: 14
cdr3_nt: TGTGCCACCAGTGATTCCGAGGCCGTGAAGACCCAGTACTTC
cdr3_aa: CATSDSEAVKTQYF

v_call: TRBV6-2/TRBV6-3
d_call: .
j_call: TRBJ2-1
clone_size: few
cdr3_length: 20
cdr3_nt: TGTGCCAGCAGCCCCCCCCGGGGACAAGGGACCTATCGGTCTTACAATGAGCAGTTCTTC
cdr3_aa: CASSPPRGQGTYRSYNEQFF

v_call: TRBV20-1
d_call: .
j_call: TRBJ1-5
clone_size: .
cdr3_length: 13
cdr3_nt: TGCAGTGCTGAGGGGGGGTTCAATCAGCCCCAGCATTTT
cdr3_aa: CSAEGGFNQPQHF

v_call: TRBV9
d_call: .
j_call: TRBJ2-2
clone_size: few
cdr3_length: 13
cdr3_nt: TGTGCCAGCAGCGTAGCTTGGACCGGGGAGCTGTTTTTT
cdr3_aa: CASSVAWTGELFF

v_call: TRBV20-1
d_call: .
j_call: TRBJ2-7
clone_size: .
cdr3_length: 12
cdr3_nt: TGCAGTGCTAGGGTGGGACTCGTAACGCAGTACTTC
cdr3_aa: CSARVGLVTQYF

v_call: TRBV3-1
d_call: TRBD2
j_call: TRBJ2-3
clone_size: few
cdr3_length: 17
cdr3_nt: TGTGCCAGCAGCCTCAAGGCGGCTAGCGGGGGAATGGATACGCAGTATTTT
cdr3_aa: CASSLKAASGGMDTQYF

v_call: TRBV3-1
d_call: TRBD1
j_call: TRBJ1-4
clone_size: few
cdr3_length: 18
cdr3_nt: TGTGCCAGCAGCCAAGGAGGGGGCGCCTTTGCAACTAATGAAAAACTGTTTTTT
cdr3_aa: CASSQGGGAFATNEKLFF

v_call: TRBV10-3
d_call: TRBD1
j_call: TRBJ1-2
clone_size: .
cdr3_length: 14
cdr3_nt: TGTGCCATCAGTGAGAGGCCGGGACAGGGGGGCTACACCTTC
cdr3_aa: CAISERPGQGGYTF

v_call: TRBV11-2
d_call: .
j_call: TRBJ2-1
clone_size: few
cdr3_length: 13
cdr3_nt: TGTGCCAGCAGCGTAGAAGGGTGGAATGAGCAGTTCTTC
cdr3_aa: CASSVEGWNEQFF

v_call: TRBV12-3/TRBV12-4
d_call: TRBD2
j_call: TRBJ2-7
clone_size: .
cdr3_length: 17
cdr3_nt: TGTGCCAGCAGTTGGGGGGCTGGCGGGAGGGCCGGCTACGAGCAGTACTTC
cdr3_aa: CASSWGAGGRAGYEQYF

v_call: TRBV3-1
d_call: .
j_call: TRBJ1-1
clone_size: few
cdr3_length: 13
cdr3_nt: TGTGCCAGCAGCCGCGGGTCGAACACTGAAGCTTTCTTT
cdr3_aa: CASSRGSNTEAFF

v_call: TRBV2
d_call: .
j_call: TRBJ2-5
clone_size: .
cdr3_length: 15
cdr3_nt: TGTGCCAGCAGTGTTACTGGGCAGACCCAAGAGACCCAGTACTTC
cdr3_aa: CASSVTGQTQETQYF

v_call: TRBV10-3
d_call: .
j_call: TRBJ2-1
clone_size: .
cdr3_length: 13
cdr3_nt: TGTGCCATCAGTGGGCCGGTAGTGGATGAGCAGTTCTTC
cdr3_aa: CAISGPVVDEQFF

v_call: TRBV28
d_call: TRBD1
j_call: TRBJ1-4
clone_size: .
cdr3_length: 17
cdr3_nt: TGTGCCAGCAGTCCCCCGGGACAGCTAGCAACTAATGAAAAACTGTTTTTT
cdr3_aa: CASSPPGQLATNEKLFF